Listed below are T cell receptor beta chains from one sample, sequenced in a study of T cell responses to AZD1222 COVID-19 vaccine. The method was immunoSEQ multiplex PCR; TCRdb's version includes in-frame clones alone and lacks a portion of them. The repertoire includes approximately 190,000 clones, 85% to 95% of them detected once, and 1% to 1.5% sits in the top ten. This specimen was peripheral blood, taken on day 0 of AZD1222 vaccination. Receptors were obtained from an adult in good health. The CDR3 runs from the conserved cysteine through the conserved F or W. The D gene is left open where the match is weak. Clone size is shown for a subset of rows, as once, few, many or a class of expanded clone.

TRBJ2-1 TRBV7-2 TRBD2 NA CASSDVLAGGDEQFF TGTGCCAGCAGCGATGTCCTAGCGGGGGGGGATGAGCAGTTCTTC
TRBJ1-5 TRBV2 NA NA CASNPQGSQPQHF TGTGCCAGCAATCCACAGGGTAGTCAGCCCCAGCATTTT
TRBJ1-1 TRBV4-1 TRBD1 NA CASSQDPGGNTEAFF TGCGCCAGCAGCCAAGATCCAGGGGGGAACACTGAAGCTTTCTTT
TRBJ1-2 TRBV6-5 NA NA CASSYDRDYGYTF TGTGCCAGCAGTTACGACAGAGACTATGGCTACACCTTC
TRBJ1-2 TRBV19 NA NA CASSNWARDGYTF TGTGCCAGTAGTAATTGGGCCAGGGACGGCTACACCTTC
TRBJ1-1 TRBV6-4 NA once CASSDTANTEAFF TGTGCCAGCAGTGACACCGCAAACACTGAAGCTTTCTTT
TRBJ2-7 TRBV2 TRBD2 NA CASTPEASGGYEQYF TGTGCCAGCACCCCTGAGGCTAGCGGGGGGTACGAGCAGTACTTC
TRBJ1-4 TRBV5-5 NA NA CASSLGGRLNEKLFF TGTGCCAGCAGCTTGGGAGGACGGCTTAATGAAAAACTGTTTTTT
TRBJ2-3 TRBV19 TRBD2 NA CASSSGLAGAGDTQYF TGTGCCAGTAGTAGCGGTCTAGCGGGGGCTGGGGATACGCAGTATTTT
TRBJ2-7 TRBV4-1 TRBD1 NA CASSQRSSRDRVHEQYF TGCGCCAGCAGCCAAAGGTCCAGTAGGGACAGGGTCCACGAGCAGTACTTC
TRBJ1-1 TRBV28 NA NA CASSLTAPLNTEAFF TGTGCCAGCAGTTTGACAGCACCTCTGAACACTGAAGCTTTCTTT
TRBJ1-3 TRBV7-6 NA NA CASSLLRPGDGSSGNTIYF TGTGCCAGCAGCTTACTGAGGCCAGGGGATGGGAGCTCTGGAAACACCATATATTTT
TRBJ2-5 TRBV12-3/TRBV12-4 NA NA CASRTDDRETQYF TGTGCCAGCAGGACGGATGACCGAGAGACCCAGTACTTC
TRBJ2-1 TRBV7-3 NA NA CASSLQKGNEQFF TGTGCCAGCAGCTTACAAAAGGGCAATGAGCAGTTCTTC
TRBJ1-5 TRBV2 TRBD1 NA CASRDQTGVEQPQHF TGTGCCAGCCGAGACCAGACAGGGGTGGAGCAGCCCCAGCATTTT
TRBJ2-1 TRBV9 NA NA CASSVARSSYNEQFF TGTGCCAGCAGCGTAGCCCGAAGCTCCTACAATGAGCAGTTCTTC
TRBJ2-3 TRBV7-6 NA NA CASSLLTGSTDTQYF TGTGCCAGCAGCTTACTAACAGGGAGTACAGATACGCAGTATTTT
TRBJ2-4 TRBV10-3 NA NA CATQGLGDGNIQYF TGTGCCACCCAGGGCCTAGGGGACGGAAACATTCAGTACTTC
TRBJ1-1 TRBV27 NA NA CASSPPPGRPNTEAFF TGTGCCAGCAGCCCTCCCCCCGGTCGACCGAACACTGAAGCTTTCTTT
TRBJ2-7 TRBV3-1/TRBV3-2 NA NA CASSQVKGEQYF TGTGCCAGCAGCCAAGTTAAAGGCGAGCAGTACTTC
TRBJ1-1 TRBV2 NA once CASTPIGGDTEAFF TGTGCCAGCACTCCTATAGGAGGGGACACTGAAGCTTTCTTT
TRBJ1-1 TRBV18 NA NA CASSPRFDTEAFF TGTGCCAGCTCACCACGTTTTGACACTGAAGCTTTCTTT
TRBJ1-1 TRBV5-1 NA NA CASSLGTMNTEAFF TGCGCCAGCAGCTTAGGAACCATGAACACTGAAGCTTTCTTT
TRBJ1-2 TRBV6-5 NA NA CASSYWIRDIYGYTF TGTGCCAGCAGTTACTGGATCCGGGACATTTATGGCTACACCTTC
TRBJ1-4 TRBV2 TRBD1 NA CASSEQGTGREKLFF TGTGCCAGCAGTGAACAGGGGACAGGCCGTGAAAAACTGTTTTTT
TRBJ2-2 TRBV5-1 TRBD1 NA CASSPEDRDRGSGELFF TGCGCCAGCAGCCCGGAAGACCGGGACAGGGGGTCTGGGGAGCTGTTTTTT
TRBJ2-3 TRBV10-2 NA NA CASSEPTLNTQYF TGCGCCAGCAGTGAGCCCACTTTGAATACGCAGTATTTT
TRBJ1-2 TRBV25-1 NA NA CASSEFPNSYGYTF TGTGCCAGCAGTGAATTTCCTAACTCGTATGGCTACACCTTC
TRBJ1-1 TRBV7-9 NA NA CASGRAQAEAFF TGTGCCAGCGGGCGGGCCCAGGCTGAAGCTTTCTTT
TRBJ2-7 TRBV6-2/TRBV6-3 NA NA CASSYSRDKTYEQYF TGTGCCAGCAGTTACTCAAGGGACAAAACCTACGAGCAGTACTTC
TRBJ1-5 TRBV10-3 NA once CAISESSDSNQPQHF TGTGCCATCAGTGAGTCATCAGATAGCAATCAGCCCCAGCATTTT
TRBJ2-3 TRBV5-4 NA NA CASSLAGAAGTDTQYF TGTGCCAGCAGCTTGGCAGGCGCGGCCGGCACAGATACGCAGTATTTT
TRBJ1-1 TRBV30 NA NA CAWRQSDEAFF TGTGCCTGGAGGCAGTCGGATGAAGCTTTCTTT
TRBJ2-1 TRBV5-1 NA NA CASSLQNNEQFF TGCGCCAGCAGCTTACAGAACAATGAGCAGTTCTTC
TRBJ1-5 TRBV21-1 NA NA CASSPHKGGQGPGAQHF TGTGCCAGCAGCCCACATAAAGGGGGACAGGGTCCAGGAGCCCAGCATTTT
TRBJ2-5 TRBV19 NA once CASMGVPETQYF TGTGCCAGTATGGGGGTTCCAGAGACCCAGTACTTC
TRBJ1-3 TRBV9 NA NA CASSDLQGNTIYF TGTGCCAGCAGCGACCTACAGGGAAACACCATATATTTT
TRBJ1-6 TRBV12-3/TRBV12-4 NA NA CASSPQGNSPLHF TGTGCCAGCAGTCCTCAGGGAAATTCACCCCTCCACTTT
TRBJ1-2 TRBV3-1/TRBV3-2 NA NA CASSQGRTHGYTF TGTGCCAGCAGCCAAGGCAGGACGCATGGCTACACCTTC
TRBJ1-2 TRBV7-3 TRBD1 NA CASSTPGQGRGNYGYTF TGTGCCAGCAGCACACCGGGACAGGGTAGGGGTAACTATGGCTACACCTTC
TRBJ2-1 TRBV5-1 NA once CASSEEGVNFNEQFF TGCGCCAGCAGCGAAGAGGGGGTGAACTTTAATGAGCAGTTCTTC
TRBJ2-7 TRBV5-6 TRBD1 NA CASTVGTGGEQYF TGTGCCAGCACCGTCGGGACAGGGGGTGAGCAGTACTTC
TRBJ1-5 TRBV28 TRBD1 NA CASTTPLGTGVEQPQHF TGTGCCAGCACCACCCCTCTAGGGACAGGGGTCGAACAGCCCCAGCATTTT
TRBJ2-7 TRBV27 NA NA CASRSNREREQYF TGTGCCAGCAGGTCGAACAGGGAACGGGAGCAGTACTTC
TRBJ1-1 TRBV20-1 NA once CSASAGLGAFF TGCAGTGCTAGCGCGGGTCTAGGCGCTTTCTTT
TRBJ1-6 TRBV5-1 NA NA CASSLAEGKSYNSPLHF TGCGCCAGCAGCTTGGCCGAGGGGAAGTCCTATAATTCACCCCTCCACTTT
TRBJ2-1 TRBV29-1 TRBD2 NA CSVEDSGGAAEQFF TGCAGCGTTGAAGATTCGGGGGGTGCGGCTGAGCAGTTCTTC
TRBJ2-2 TRBV9 TRBD2 once CASSVDGSGGAYGELFF TGTGCCAGCAGCGTAGATGGTAGCGGGGGGGCCTACGGGGAGCTGTTTTTT
TRBJ1-2 TRBV28 NA NA CASSPSGGGYTF TGTGCCAGCAGTCCTTCCGGGGGCGGCTACACCTTC
TRBJ1-1 TRBV5-1 NA NA CASSLSVPNTEAFF TGCGCCAGCAGCTTGAGTGTACCTAACACTGAAGCTTTCTTT
TRBJ1-2 TRBV5-1 NA NA CASSLAASRGSNGYTF TGCGCCAGCAGCTTGGCTGCCTCCCGCGGGAGCAATGGCTACACCTTC
TRBJ1-6 TRBV21-1 NA NA CASSKARECLGSYNSPLHF TGTGCCAGCAGCAAAGCGAGGGAGTGCCTAGGCTCCTATAATTCACCCCTCCACTTT
TRBJ1-5 TRBV11-2 NA NA CASSLVDRGGRETNQPQHF TGTGCCAGCAGCTTAGTTGATCGAGGTGGCAGGGAAACCAATCAGCCCCAGCATTTT
TRBJ2-5 TRBV30 NA NA CAWSRGRSQETQYF TGTGCCTGGAGTAGGGGACGGTCCCAAGAGACCCAGTACTTC
TRBJ2-7 TRBV30 TRBD2 NA CAWERFPTSGIYEQYF TGTGCCTGGGAACGGTTCCCGACTAGCGGAATCTACGAGCAGTACTTC